This is a list of T cell receptor beta chains from one sample in a study of control samples from healthy donors and cancer patients. TCRdb's copy holds only in-frame clones and misses some; the assay was immunoSEQ multiplex PCR. Here the sample spans 60,000 to 95,000 clones, about 89% being singletons. The specimen sequenced was PBMCs. These receptors originate from a woman in her 50s with colorectal cancer. Both conserved end residues are part of each CDR3.

13	TRBV24-1	TRBJ1-1	CATSDGEGTEAFF
14	TRBV2	TRBJ2-1	CASSTGTSGAEQFF
14	TRBV7-2	TRBJ2-1	CASTRSGGPYEQFF
13	TRBV9	TRBJ1-1	CASSVRGGTEAFF
15	TRBV10-3	TRBJ2-3	CAISNQRTSTDTQYF
14	TRBV18	TRBJ1-5	CASSQDRNNQPQHF
16	TRBV12-5	TRBJ2-6	CASGLVPGAGANVLTF
14	TRBV10-2	TRBJ2-2	CASSDWVITGELFF
16	TRBV9	TRBJ2-2	CASSVKLAGPTGELFF
16	TRBV19	TRBJ2-3	CASSIDAGFGTDTQYF
12	TRBV15	TRBJ2-3	CATSRDNSAQYF
14	TRBV28	TRBJ2-5	CASSGGQGRKTQYF
14	TRBV5-6	TRBJ2-2	CASSGGANTGELFF
14	TRBV3-1/TRBV3-2	TRBJ1-2	CASSQRTETGGYTF
15	TRBV4-3	TRBJ1-1	CASSQGDRGNTEAFF
15	TRBV10-3	TRBJ1-4	CAISDQKGSNEKLFF
14	TRBV12-5	TRBJ1-1	CASGLLTEATEAFF
18	TRBV24-1	TRBJ2-3	CATSDLAGTGEVTDTQYF
17	TRBV5-6	TRBJ1-4	CASSRRDSLSPNEKLFF
14	TRBV30	TRBJ1-5	CAWGGQNSNQPQHF
14	TRBV13	TRBJ1-1	CASSFGQGRTEAFF
15	TRBV6-2/TRBV6-3	TRBJ1-1	CASGPGQGRLTEAFF
12	TRBV30	TRBJ2-3	CAWREQGHTQYF
14	TRBV6-2/TRBV6-3	TRBJ1-2	CASSYSTVFAGYTF